A selection of T cell receptor beta chains follows, all from one sample in a study of blood T cell repertoires in COVID-19. The table came from immunoSEQ multiplex PCR; TCRdb's copy has only in-frame clones and leaves some out. The sample includes 150,000 or so clones, about four fifths of them seen just once. Sequenced sample: peripheral blood. The receptor set was obtained from a human donor with acute or convalescent COVID-19. The donor label of this sample is uncertain. Both conserved end residues are part of each CDR3. The D gene is left open where the match is weak. Some rows have no size entry. The others give once, few or many, or a class for an expanded clone.

d_call: NA; cdr3_length: 14; clone_size: NA; j_call: TRBJ1-1; v_call: TRBV3-1/TRBV3-2; cdr3_nt: TGTGCCAGCAGCCAAGACAGGCTGGGCACTGAAGCTTTCTTT; cdr3_aa: CASSQDRLGTEAFF
d_call: TRBD1; cdr3_length: 21; clone_size: NA; j_call: TRBJ1-3; v_call: TRBV4-1; cdr3_nt: TGCGCCAGCAGCCAAGACAAGGGGACAGGGATGGGGCATGTGGGTGGAAACACCATATATTTT; cdr3_aa: CASSQDKGTGMGHVGGNTIYF
d_call: TRBD1; cdr3_length: 14; clone_size: NA; j_call: TRBJ1-6; v_call: TRBV5-6; cdr3_nt: TGTGCCACCAGTTGGGGGACAGCAAATTCACCCCTCCACTTT; cdr3_aa: CATSWGTANSPLHF
d_call: TRBD1; cdr3_length: 15; clone_size: NA; j_call: TRBJ2-2; v_call: TRBV7-8; cdr3_nt: TGTGCCAGCAGCTCCGGAAGGGGGCAGGGCGGGGAGCTGTTTTTT; cdr3_aa: CASSSGRGQGGELFF
d_call: NA; cdr3_length: 12; clone_size: once; j_call: TRBJ2-7; v_call: TRBV7-9; cdr3_nt: TGTGCCAGCAGCTTACACTCCTACGAGCAGTACTTC; cdr3_aa: CASSLHSYEQYF
d_call: TRBD1; cdr3_length: 16; clone_size: NA; j_call: TRBJ1-2; v_call: TRBV5-4; cdr3_nt: TGTGCCAGCAGCTTGCCGGGACAGGGGGCCCGGTATGGCTACACCTTC; cdr3_aa: CASSLPGQGARYGYTF
d_call: NA; cdr3_length: 14; clone_size: NA; j_call: TRBJ1-3; v_call: TRBV2; cdr3_nt: TGTGCCAGCAGCGCGACAAGCTCTGGAAACACCATATATTTT; cdr3_aa: CASSATSSGNTIYF
d_call: TRBD1; cdr3_length: 13; clone_size: many; j_call: TRBJ1-1; v_call: TRBV30; cdr3_nt: TGTGCCTGGACCCGGGACAGGGTAACTGAAGCTTTCTTT; cdr3_aa: CAWTRDRVTEAFF
d_call: TRBD2; cdr3_length: 14; clone_size: NA; j_call: TRBJ2-1; v_call: TRBV30; cdr3_nt: TGTGCCTGGAGTGTGCTAGCGGGGGGCTCTGAGCAGTTCTTC; cdr3_aa: CAWSVLAGGSEQFF
d_call: TRBD1; cdr3_length: 14; clone_size: NA; j_call: TRBJ1-2; v_call: TRBV7-2; cdr3_nt: TGTGCCAGCAGCTTGAACAGGGGACTTGTTGGCTACACCTTC; cdr3_aa: CASSLNRGLVGYTF
d_call: TRBD2; cdr3_length: 14; clone_size: NA; j_call: TRBJ2-1; v_call: TRBV30; cdr3_nt: TGTGCCTGGAGTGTTGGACTAGCGGTCAATGAGCAGTTCTTC; cdr3_aa: CAWSVGLAVNEQFF
d_call: NA; cdr3_length: 14; clone_size: NA; j_call: TRBJ1-2; v_call: TRBV19; cdr3_nt: TGTGCCAGTAGTACGTCTAGTAGTAGCATAGGCTACACCTTC; cdr3_aa: CASSTSSSSIGYTF
d_call: NA; cdr3_length: 12; clone_size: NA; j_call: TRBJ1-2; v_call: TRBV6-5; cdr3_nt: TGTGCCAGCTCAGTAAGCGGCTATGGCTACACCTTC; cdr3_aa: CASSVSGYGYTF
d_call: TRBD1; cdr3_length: 15; clone_size: NA; j_call: TRBJ1-5; v_call: TRBV5-5; cdr3_nt: TGTGCCAGCAGCCTCCGCTGGACAGGGGATCAGCCCCAGCATTTT; cdr3_aa: CASSLRWTGDQPQHF
d_call: NA; cdr3_length: 15; clone_size: once; j_call: TRBJ1-6; v_call: TRBV2; cdr3_nt: TGTGCCAGCAGCCCACGAGGGCGGGATAATTCACCCCTCCACTTT; cdr3_aa: CASSPRGRDNSPLHF
d_call: TRBD1; cdr3_length: 13; clone_size: NA; j_call: TRBJ1-5; v_call: TRBV19; cdr3_nt: TGTGCCAGTGTGGACAGGGCATTTCAGCCCCAGCATTTT; cdr3_aa: CASVDRAFQPQHF
d_call: NA; cdr3_length: 15; clone_size: NA; j_call: TRBJ2-5; v_call: TRBV3-1/TRBV3-2; cdr3_nt: TGTGCCAGCAGCCAAGGCTTCAAGGAGGAAGGGACCCAGTACTTC; cdr3_aa: CASSQGFKEEGTQYF
d_call: NA; cdr3_length: 14; clone_size: NA; j_call: TRBJ1-3; v_call: TRBV5-5; cdr3_nt: TGTGCCAGCAGCTTAGTAGACTCTGGAAACACCATATATTTT; cdr3_aa: CASSLVDSGNTIYF
d_call: NA; cdr3_length: 16; clone_size: NA; j_call: TRBJ1-6; v_call: TRBV30; cdr3_nt: TGTGCCTGGAGTGTAAAGGGGAGGTCCTATAATTCACCCCTCCACTTT; cdr3_aa: CAWSVKGRSYNSPLHF
d_call: NA; cdr3_length: 14; clone_size: NA; j_call: TRBJ2-5; v_call: TRBV30; cdr3_nt: TGTGCCTGGAGTGGCCTGGGCCTGGAAGAGACCCAGTACTTC; cdr3_aa: CAWSGLGLEETQYF
d_call: NA; cdr3_length: 13; clone_size: NA; j_call: TRBJ1-2; v_call: TRBV7-2; cdr3_nt: TGTGCCAGCAGCTCCGACAGTAACTATGGCTACACCTTC; cdr3_aa: CASSSDSNYGYTF
d_call: TRBD1; cdr3_length: 16; clone_size: once; j_call: TRBJ1-5; v_call: TRBV2; cdr3_nt: TGTGCCAGCAGTATTCTACAGGGGGGCCCCAATCAGCCCCAGCATTTT; cdr3_aa: CASSILQGGPNQPQHF
d_call: NA; cdr3_length: 13; clone_size: NA; j_call: TRBJ2-4; v_call: TRBV7-2; cdr3_nt: TGTGCCAGCAGCTTTGAACAGGGAAACATTCAGTACTTC; cdr3_aa: CASSFEQGNIQYF
d_call: NA; cdr3_length: 14; clone_size: NA; j_call: TRBJ1-1; v_call: TRBV2; cdr3_nt: TGTGCCAGCAGTGCCCGGACAACCAACACTGAAGCTTTCTTT; cdr3_aa: CASSARTTNTEAFF
d_call: TRBD1; cdr3_length: 15; clone_size: NA; j_call: TRBJ1-2; v_call: TRBV7-8; cdr3_nt: TGTGCCAGCAGCTACAGGGGGGGAGGAAACTATGGCTACACCTTC; cdr3_aa: CASSYRGGGNYGYTF
d_call: TRBD1; cdr3_length: 15; clone_size: NA; j_call: TRBJ1-5; v_call: TRBV7-3; cdr3_nt: TGTGCCAGCAGCTCCGGGACAGGGAGGAATCAGCCCCAGCATTTT; cdr3_aa: CASSSGTGRNQPQHF
d_call: NA; cdr3_length: 13; clone_size: NA; j_call: TRBJ1-2; v_call: TRBV11-2; cdr3_nt: TGTGCCAGCAGCTTCTCAGGAAACTATGGCTACACCTTC; cdr3_aa: CASSFSGNYGYTF
d_call: TRBD1; cdr3_length: 16; clone_size: NA; j_call: TRBJ2-7; v_call: TRBV19; cdr3_nt: TGTGCCAGTAGTATCCTGACAGGGGGTGGGACCTACGAGCAGTACTTC; cdr3_aa: CASSILTGGGTYEQYF
d_call: NA; cdr3_length: 14; clone_size: NA; j_call: TRBJ1-2; v_call: TRBV7-2; cdr3_nt: TGTGCCAGCAGCCCAAATTGGGGGGGCTATGGCTACACCTTC; cdr3_aa: CASSPNWGGYGYTF
d_call: TRBD1; cdr3_length: 15; clone_size: NA; j_call: TRBJ1-5; v_call: TRBV7-2; cdr3_nt: TGTGCCAGCACCCCGGGACAGGAGATCAATCAGCCCCAGCATTTT; cdr3_aa: CASTPGQEINQPQHF
d_call: TRBD2; cdr3_length: 20; clone_size: NA; j_call: TRBJ2-4; v_call: TRBV10-3; cdr3_nt: TGTGCCATCAGTGAGTCGGGGACTAGCGGGGGCGCTTTAGCCAAAAACATTCAGTACTTC; cdr3_aa: CAISESGTSGGALAKNIQYF
d_call: TRBD1; cdr3_length: 14; clone_size: NA; j_call: TRBJ1-2; v_call: TRBV29-1; cdr3_nt: TGCAGCGTCCTGGGGGACAGAGCTAACTATGGCTACACCTTC; cdr3_aa: CSVLGDRANYGYTF
d_call: NA; cdr3_length: 12; clone_size: NA; j_call: TRBJ1-1; v_call: TRBV28; cdr3_nt: TGTGCCAGCAGGGGACTAAACACTGAAGCTTTCTTT; cdr3_aa: CASRGLNTEAFF
d_call: TRBD1; cdr3_length: 16; clone_size: NA; j_call: TRBJ2-3; v_call: TRBV6-1; cdr3_nt: TGTGCCAGCAGTGAAACGACAGGGGGCAGAGCGGATACGCAGTATTTT; cdr3_aa: CASSETTGGRADTQYF
d_call: NA; cdr3_length: 16; clone_size: NA; j_call: TRBJ1-1; v_call: TRBV3-1/TRBV3-2; cdr3_nt: TGTGCCAGCAGCCAAGTGTCGGGGGGCTGGAACACTGAAGCTTTCTTT; cdr3_aa: CASSQVSGGWNTEAFF
d_call: NA; cdr3_length: 14; clone_size: NA; j_call: TRBJ1-2; v_call: TRBV19; cdr3_nt: TGTGCCAGTAGCCTAGGTCCTTATTACTATGGCTACACCTTC; cdr3_aa: CASSLGPYYYGYTF
d_call: NA; cdr3_length: 13; clone_size: once; j_call: TRBJ1-1; v_call: TRBV7-8; cdr3_nt: TGTGCCAGCAGCCGCCGACATAACACTGAAGCTTTCTTT; cdr3_aa: CASSRRHNTEAFF
d_call: NA; cdr3_length: 14; clone_size: NA; j_call: TRBJ1-3; v_call: TRBV19; cdr3_nt: TGTGCCACCGCGTTGGTATTAACCTCCGACACCATATATTTT; cdr3_aa: CATALVLTSDTIYF
d_call: TRBD1; cdr3_length: 15; clone_size: once; j_call: TRBJ1-2; v_call: TRBV19; cdr3_nt: TGTGCCAGTAGTTTCCGGACAGGGGGTCAGGATGGCTACACCTTC; cdr3_aa: CASSFRTGGQDGYTF
d_call: NA; cdr3_length: 14; clone_size: NA; j_call: TRBJ2-2; v_call: TRBV15; cdr3_nt: TGTGCCACCGGAGGGCAGGGAAGGACCGGGGAGCTGTTTTTT; cdr3_aa: CATGGQGRTGELFF
d_call: NA; cdr3_length: 10; clone_size: NA; j_call: TRBJ2-7; v_call: TRBV6-4; cdr3_nt: TGTGCCAGCAGGGGGCATGTGCAGTACTTC; cdr3_aa: CASRGHVQYF
d_call: NA; cdr3_length: 14; clone_size: NA; j_call: TRBJ1-2; v_call: TRBV30; cdr3_nt: TGTGCCTGGTACGGCGGGGGGGTCGAGCATGGCTACACCTTC; cdr3_aa: CAWYGGGVEHGYTF
d_call: NA; cdr3_length: 13; clone_size: NA; j_call: TRBJ2-1; v_call: TRBV10-3; cdr3_nt: TGTGCCATCAGCCGACAACCCGGGGATGAGCAGTTCTTC; cdr3_aa: CAISRQPGDEQFF
d_call: NA; cdr3_length: 16; clone_size: few; j_call: TRBJ1-1; v_call: TRBV4-1; cdr3_nt: TGCGCCAGCAGCCAAGAGAGAGTCACAGTGAACACTGAAGCTTTCTTT; cdr3_aa: CASSQERVTVNTEAFF
d_call: NA; cdr3_length: 14; clone_size: NA; j_call: TRBJ1-1; v_call: TRBV3-1/TRBV3-2; cdr3_nt: TGTGCCAGCAACACAGCAGGGAAGAACACTGAAGCTTTCTTT; cdr3_aa: CASNTAGKNTEAFF
d_call: NA; cdr3_length: 15; clone_size: NA; j_call: TRBJ1-2; v_call: TRBV2; cdr3_nt: TGTGCCAGCAGTGACAGGGGAAATTTGAACTATGGCTACACCTTC; cdr3_aa: CASSDRGNLNYGYTF
d_call: NA; cdr3_length: 15; clone_size: few; j_call: TRBJ1-1; v_call: TRBV7-8; cdr3_nt: TGTGCCAGCAGCTCCCCGAAGATTCTAAGCACTGAAGCTTTCTTT; cdr3_aa: CASSSPKILSTEAFF
d_call: NA; cdr3_length: 15; clone_size: NA; j_call: TRBJ1-4; v_call: TRBV5-1; cdr3_nt: TGCGCCAGCAGCTTGGGACAGGCAACTAATGAAAAACTGTTTTTT; cdr3_aa: CASSLGQATNEKLFF
d_call: NA; cdr3_length: 14; clone_size: once; j_call: TRBJ2-1; v_call: TRBV7-2; cdr3_nt: TGTGCCAGCGGAGAGGACAGCTCCTACAATGAGCAGTTCTTC; cdr3_aa: CASGEDSSYNEQFF
d_call: NA; cdr3_length: 15; clone_size: NA; j_call: TRBJ1-3; v_call: TRBV6-5; cdr3_nt: TGTGCCAGCAGGCGTGACTCTAGCAGGGGAAACACCATATATTTT; cdr3_aa: CASRRDSSRGNTIYF
d_call: NA; cdr3_length: 12; clone_size: few; j_call: TRBJ1-1; v_call: TRBV19; cdr3_nt: TGTGCCAGTAAAAGGGGAAACACTGAAGCTTTCTTT; cdr3_aa: CASKRGNTEAFF
d_call: NA; cdr3_length: 16; clone_size: NA; j_call: TRBJ1-1; v_call: TRBV4-1; cdr3_nt: TGCGCCAGCAGCCAAGCATTGGGCAGGGTGAACACTGAAGCTTTCTTT; cdr3_aa: CASSQALGRVNTEAFF
d_call: NA; cdr3_length: 15; clone_size: NA; j_call: TRBJ2-7; v_call: TRBV27; cdr3_nt: TGTGCCAGCAGTCCTCACAGGGACCAGAATGACGAGCAGTACTTC; cdr3_aa: CASSPHRDQNDEQYF